This T cell receptor (beta chain) emerged from a study of blood T cell repertoires in COVID-19. V lost 0 bases, J lost 4 bases, and 10 bases lay in between. This CDR3 is 15 amino acids long. Germline V gives CDR1 SEHNR, CDR2 FQNEAQ (reference sequence). In the original processing: Using reference gene primer amplification, nucleated cell counts were estimated. Sequenced by immunoSEQ multiplex PCR; TCRdb stores in-frame clones only, minus some. V, J and clone size were drawn from that table, and D and trimming were deduced from the DNA. The profile covers 200,000 to 250,000 clones, with roughly four fifths appearing a single time and approximately 4.8% taken by the ten largest. In its sample, this clone was seen a few times.

The chain has TRBV7-9 and TRBJ1-3, with unresolved D. The TCR comes from a woman in her sixties or seventies with acute or convalescent COVID-19. Material: peripheral blood. Here the CDR3 reads CASSLASPIGNTIYF. The DNA for the CDR3 is TGTGCCAGCAGCTTAGCTAGCCCAATAGGAAACACCATATATTTT. Filled out from reference TRBV7-9 and TRBJ1-3, the complete variable domain reads DTGVSQNPRHKITKRGQNVTFRCDPISEHNRLYWYRQTLGQGPEFLTYFQNEAQLEKSRLLSDRFSAERPKGSFSTLEIQRTEQGDSAMYLCASSLASPIGNTIYFGEGSWLTVV.